This TCR beta chain was profiled in a study of T cells in localized non-small cell lung cancer. The table lists this clone with a count of one. Antigen specificity is unknown. TCRdb keeps only in-frame clones here, not all; method: immunoSEQ multiplex PCR. Of some 30,000 clones listed, approximately 90% were seen once; the top ten hold about 11%. Germline V gives CDR1 MNHEY, CDR2 SMNVEV (reference sequence). Trimming took 2 bases from V and 5 from J; bases not matched to a gene: 13. There are 18 residues in the CDR3. Broader study findings: Among the tissues sampled, uninvolved adjacent lung had the highest T cell clonality, above tumor.

This chain connects TRBV27 to TRBJ2-5, with 11 positions matching TRBD2. The clonotype comes from a female donor over 55 with stage II lung adenocarcinoma. This specimen was peripheral blood mononuclear cells, taken before any cancer treatment. The CDR3, as DNA: TGTGCCAGCAGTTTAACCCCCCTACTAGCGGGGGCCTGGGAGACCCAGTACTTC. Amino acids: CASSLTPLLAGAWETQYF.